The rows below give T cell receptor beta chains drawn from one sample of a study of vaccination and CD4 T cells after COVID-19. What these receptors recognize is not known. TCRdb reprocessed the PCR reads via MiXCR and lists one record per CDR3 protein. The sample shows over 7,500 distinct CDR3 sequences, under 75% of them seen only once. The specimen was CD4+ T cells from blood, cultured in vitro. Source of these receptors: a human donor who had recovered from COVID-19. CDR3s include the opening cysteine and the closing phenylalanine or tryptophan. Each record gives: J gene, CDR3 length, V gene, clone size, D gene, CDR3 DNA, CDR3 protein. The D gene is left open where the match is weak. For some rows the clone size is stated as once, few or many, or as a class when expanded; others skip it.

TRBJ2-5 12 TRBV29-1 - - TGCAGCGTTCCCCAGGGTCAAGAGACCCAGTACTTC CSVPQGQETQYF
TRBJ1-1 14 TRBV20-1 - - TGCAGTGCTAGAGGTCGCCCCATGGGAACTGAAGCTTTCTTT CSARGRPMGTEAFF
TRBJ1-5 15 TRBV20-1 - TRBD1 TGCAGTGCTAGAGGGGGACAGGGTCCGTTAGGGCCCCAGCATTTT CSARGGQGPLGPQHF
TRBJ1-1 12 TRBV20-1 - - TGCAGTGCTCTCTTGGGGAACACTGAAGCTTTCTTT CSALLGNTEAFF
TRBJ1-2 14 TRBV6-2/TRBV6-3 once TRBD1 TGTGCCAGCAGTTACAGAGGGGGCGGTTATGGCTACACCTTC CASSYRGGGYGYTF
TRBJ1-1 13 TRBV27 few - TGTGCCAGCAGTTGGCAGGGAGACACTGAAGCTTTCTTT CASSWQGDTEAFF
TRBJ2-1 14 TRBV7-2 once TRBD1 TGTGCCAGCAGCCTCGGGGACAGGGGAAATGAGCAGTTCTTC CASSLGDRGNEQFF
TRBJ1-3 13 TRBV20-1 - - TGCAGTGCTGGGGGGGGCTTTGGAAACACCATATATTTT CSAGGGFGNTIYF
TRBJ2-7 14 TRBV12-3/TRBV12-4 - - TGTGCCAGCACCCCCTCACGCAGGGTCGGCGAGCAGTACTTC CASTPSRRVGEQYF
TRBJ1-5 13 TRBV7-3 - - TGTGCCAGCAGCTTCGACAGAAATCAGCCCCAGCATTTT CASSFDRNQPQHF
TRBJ1-4 16 TRBV4-3 - TRBD1 TGCGCCAGCAGCCAAGAAGGGGGCCGGGCGGGCGAAAAACTGTTTTTT CASSQEGGRAGEKLFF
TRBJ2-2 15 TRBV5-4 - TRBD2 TGTGCCAGCAGGCAGGGGACTAGCGGGAACGGGGAGCTGTTTTTT CASRQGTSGNGELFF
TRBJ2-5 15 TRBV7-6 - - TGTGCCAGCAGCTTCAGAGACAGGATGGAAGGGACCCAGTACTTC CASSFRDRMEGTQYF
TRBJ2-3 17 TRBV20-1 - TRBD2 TGCAGTGCTAGAGATCTCCGACTAGCGGGGAACACAGATACGCAGTATTTT CSARDLRLAGNTDTQYF
TRBJ1-5 13 TRBV15 - - TGTGCCACCAGCAGAGAAGAGCGTCAGCCCCAGCATTTT CATSREERQPQHF
TRBJ2-3 15 TRBV15 - - TGTGCCACCAGTGGGACGGCATCTAGCACAGATACGCAGTATTTT CATSGTASSTDTQYF
TRBJ1-5 13 TRBV6-1 - - TGTGCCAGCACGACGGTTTATAATCAGCCCCAGCATTTT CASTTVYNQPQHF
TRBJ2-3 14 TRBV30 - - TGTGCCTGGAGGTCAGGGGGGGAGGCAGATACGCAGTATTTT CAWRSGGEADTQYF
TRBJ2-7 12 TRBV6-1 once - TGTGCCAGCACCAAACCGGCTAACGAGCAGTACTTC CASTKPANEQYF
TRBJ1-2 13 TRBV21-1 - - TGTGCCAGCAGCAAAGGGGGACAGGGGTGCTACACCTTC CASSKGGQGCYTF
TRBJ1-2 12 TRBV2 few - TGTGCCAGCAGCGCCACAGTTATTGGCTACACCTTC CASSATVIGYTF
TRBJ1-1 10 TRBV20-1 - - TGCAGTGCTCGGAACACTGAAGCTTTCTTT CSARNTEAFF
TRBJ1-6 12 TRBV2 - - TGTGCCAGCAGTGAAGACAGTTCACCCCTCCACTTT CASSEDSSPLHF
TRBJ2-5 12 TRBV5-4 few - TGTGCCAGCAGCATCCTTCAACAGACCCAGTACTTC CASSILQQTQYF
TRBJ2-3 15 TRBV27 - - TGTGCCAGCAGCTTACAGGGTGGGAACACAGATACGCAGTATTTT CASSLQGGNTDTQYF
TRBJ2-7 12 TRBV20-1 - TRBD2 TGCAGTGCTAGATGGGACTACGGCGAGCAGTACTTC CSARWDYGEQYF
TRBJ1-2 13 TRBV30 - - TGTGCCTGGGGGCGCTACCGACCACTTGGTTACACCTTC CAWGRYRPLGYTF
TRBJ2-1 15 TRBV15 - - TGTGCCAGCTCTCGTTCCGGAGTGTCCTACAATGAGCAGTTCTTC CASSRSGVSYNEQFF
TRBJ1-5 15 TRBV27 - TRBD1 TGTGCCAGCTTGACAGGGCCGGACCGTAATCAGCCCCAGCATTTT CASLTGPDRNQPQHF
TRBJ1-1 14 TRBV7-2 few TRBD1 TGTGCCAGCAGCTCGACAGGGCGATACACTGAAGCTTTCTTT CASSSTGRYTEAFF
TRBJ1-5 15 TRBV2 - - TGTGCCAGCAAGCAGGGGAGTTTAAGCAATCAGCCCCAGCATTTT CASKQGSLSNQPQHF
TRBJ2-5 14 TRBV6-5 - - TGTGCCAGCAGTTTCGCGCAGTACCAAGAGACCCAGTACTTC CASSFAQYQETQYF
TRBJ1-1 15 TRBV20-1 - - TGCAGTGCTAGAGATCCCAGGGTAGGGGACACTGAAGCTTTCTTT CSARDPRVGDTEAFF
TRBJ1-6 14 TRBV6-1 - TRBD1 TGTGCCAGCAGTGCGGACAGGGTAGGATCACCCCTCCACTTT CASSADRVGSPLHF
TRBJ1-5 14 TRBV19 - - TGTGCCAGTAGTATACTTGGGACGGAGGAGCCCCAGCATTTT CASSILGTEEPQHF
TRBJ2-3 13 TRBV20-1 - - TGCAGTGCTAGAATGGGCCTCGCAGATACGCAGTATTTT CSARMGLADTQYF
TRBJ2-5 15 TRBV11-1 - - TGTGCCAGCAGCTTAGCGGGGACCGTAAAAGAGACCCAGTACTTC CASSLAGTVKETQYF
TRBJ1-2 14 TRBV7-9 few TRBD1 TGTGCCAGCAGCCCAGGGACAGGGCACTATGGCTACACCTTC CASSPGTGHYGYTF
TRBJ2-5 14 TRBV7-2 - TRBD2 TGTGCCAGCAGCTTAGTGGGACTATCGGAGACCCAGTACTTC CASSLVGLSETQYF
TRBJ1-1 14 TRBV20-1 - TRBD1 TGCAGTGCACGGCCGGGACAGGGGAGGGTTGAAGCTTTCTTT CSARPGQGRVEAFF
TRBJ2-2 15 TRBV20-1 - - TGCAGTGCCCGTAGGGGACGTGCGAACACCGGGGAGCTGTTTTTT CSARRGRANTGELFF
TRBJ1-2 17 TRBV6-2/TRBV6-3 - TRBD1 TGTGCCAGCACCCCAGGACAGGCGGCGACGGGGTGGAGAGGCTACACCTTC CASTPGQAATGWRGYTF
TRBJ2-1 16 TRBV29-1 - TRBD2 TGCAGCGTTAGGACACTAGCGGCCCTCTCCTACAATGAGCAGTTCTTC CSVRTLAALSYNEQFF
TRBJ1-1 15 TRBV28 once TRBD1 TGTGCCAGCAGTCCTCCGGGACAGGGGGCAACTGAAGCTTTCTTT CASSPPGQGATEAFF
TRBJ2-1 14 TRBV20-1 - - TGCAGTGCTAGAGCGGGAGAGGCATTAAATGAGCAGTTCTTC CSARAGEALNEQFF
TRBJ1-5 13 TRBV6-1 - - TGTGCCAGCAGTGAAGGGGTCGCCGCCCCTCAGCATTTT CASSEGVAAPQHF
TRBJ1-2 16 TRBV15 - - TGTGCCACCAGCAGAGATCTAGAGGGGACACTCTATGGCTACACCTTC CATSRDLEGTLYGYTF
TRBJ1-1 13 TRBV2 - TRBD1 TGTGCCAGCAACGGACAGGGCAACACTGAAGCTTTCTTT CASNGQGNTEAFF
TRBJ2-5 13 TRBV19 - - TGTGCCAGTAGCCCCGTTTCGCCAGAGACCCAGTACTTC CASSPVSPETQYF
TRBJ1-2 14 TRBV6-2/TRBV6-3 large - TGTGCCAGCAGTACAGGGATTGGGAACTATGGCTACACCTTC CASSTGIGNYGYTF
TRBJ2-3 15 TRBV27 once - TGTGCCAGCAGTTTATGGCAGGGGGGGACAGATACGCAGTATTTT CASSLWQGGTDTQYF
TRBJ1-3 15 TRBV6-1 - TRBD1 TGTGCCAGCAGTGCCGGGACAGGGGTTGGAAACACCATATATTTT CASSAGTGVGNTIYF